The 28 T cell receptor beta chains presented below share a single source sample, sequenced in a study of T cells in Graves' hyperthyroidism and ophthalmopathy. The source material, RNA transcripts, was used to amplify TCR beta CDR3 regions. The primer set for the first-round RT-PCR of the TCR CDR3 was HTBI. TCRdb re-analysed the multiplex PCR reads in MiXCR, keeping a single row per CDR3 protein. The sample lists about 590,000 distinct CDR3 sequences; 12% to 15% were seen once. What was sequenced was blood. The source of these receptors is a young woman with Graves' ophthalmopathy.

This clonotype was found many times. The chain is built from TRBV12-3 or TRBV12-4 and TRBJ1-2; no firm D call. With 8 bases removed from V and 0 bases from J, the gap between germline ends came to 16 bases. This CDR3 contains 15 residues. In DNA, the CDR3 is TGTGCCAGCGGGTTAGGTAGACGATCTAACTATGGCTACACCTTC. Translated: CASGLGRRSNYGYTF.

This clonotype has at least ten counts. J is TRBJ2-1 and V is TRBV27, with TRBD2 matching 10 bases. From germline, CDR1 is MNHEY and CDR2 SMNVEV (reference sequence). There are 16 residues in the CDR3. The V and J ends lost 3 bases and 9 bases, in that order; junction bases with no gene match: 11. The CDR3 DNA reads TGTGCCAGCAGTTTTGGGTCTAGCGGGAGTCGGGGTGAGCAGTTCTTC. It codes for CASSFGSSGSRGEQFF.

The rearrangement links TRBV28 to TRBJ1-2; 8 bases map to TRBD1. Germline lookup yields CDR1 MDHEN and CDR2 SYDVKM. Trimming cost V 1 base and J 5 bases; bases outside gene matches: 3. CDR3 length: 14 amino acids. The CDR3 sequence is CASSLLRTGYGYTF. The CDR3, as DNA: TGTGCCAGCAGTTTATTAAGGACAGGGTATGGCTACACCTTC.

The chain combines TRBV7-9 with TRBJ2-2; 10 bases agree with TRBD1. Germline V gene data show CDR1 as SEHNR and CDR2 as FQNEAQ (reference sequence). This CDR3 comprises 18 residues. The ends lost 5 bases at V and 8 bases at J; junction bases unmatched: 17. CDR3 region: CASSLWTGGRNPPGELFF. The CDR3 nucleotides are TGTGCCAGCAGCCTCTGGACAGGGGGACGCAATCCCCCGGGGGAGCTGTTTTTT.

At least ten counts were recorded for this clonotype. V usage is TRBV4-1 and J usage is TRBJ2-5; 7 bases map to TRBD2. In germline, CDR1 is MGHRA, CDR2 YSYEKL. The CDR3 length is 17 residues. The trim removed 4 bases at V and 4 bases at J, leaving 15 bases unmatched. The CDR3 nucleotides read TGCGCCAGCAGCCCGTGGGAGGGAGGGACGACCTTAGAGACCCAGTACTTC. Its translation: CASSPWEGGTTLETQYF.

This clonotype came up a few times. This chain uses TRBV27 with TRBJ1-1; 12 bases are shared with TRBD1. Germline CDR1 reads MNHEY; CDR2 reads SMNVEV (reference sequence). V gave up 0 bases and J gave up 7 bases; unmatched junction bases: 6. The CDR3 has 16 amino acids. CDR3 protein: CASSLSRGQGAIEAFF. The CDR3 nucleotides read TGTGCCAGCAGTTTATCGAGGGGACAGGGGGCCATTGAAGCTTTCTTT.

The V and J genes are TRBV6-5 and TRBJ2-1; D remains ambiguous. The CDR3 has 16 amino acids. V was trimmed by 0 bases and J by 5 bases, leaving 14 bases between them. Germline values: CDR1 MNHEY, CDR2 SVGAGI. The CDR3 region has the DNA TGTGCCAGCAGTTACTCGAAGTCAAAGCCCAACAATGAGCAGTTCTTC. This sequence encodes CASSYSKSKPNNEQFF.

This clonotype was seen only a few times. The chain recombines TRBV3-1 with TRBJ2-7, with D tentatively TRBD2 (6 bases). Germline values: CDR1 LGHDT, CDR2 YNNKEL (reference sequence). This CDR3 has 16 amino acids. Trimming removed 2 bases from V and 5 bases from J, with 19 bases in between. CDR3 in amino acids: CASSQRPGLAGHEQYF. The CDR3 DNA reads TGTGCCAGCAGCCAACGACCGGGACTCGCTGGCCACGAGCAGTACTTC.

This chain uses TRBV5-5 with TRBJ2-5; 12 positions match TRBD2. J lost 4 bases, V lost 3 bases, and 4 bases had no gene match. CDR1 and CDR2 from the germline V gene are SGHKS and YYEKEE (reference sequence). The CDR3 loop spans 15 amino acids. The DNA of the CDR3 is TGTGCCAGCAGCTCGGGACTAGCGGGTACAGAGACCCAGTACTTC. It specifies CASSSGLAGTETQYF.

This clonotype occurred many times. The gene calls are TRBV7-8 and TRBJ2-7; 9 nucleotides match TRBD2. The CDR3 runs 14 residues. V was pared by 1 base and J by 5 bases, with 3 bases of the junction left unmatched. Looked up from germline, CDR1 is SGHVS and CDR2 is FQNEAQ. The CDR3 loop reads CASSLVSGSNEQYF. The CDR3, as DNA: TGTGCCAGCAGCTTAGTTAGCGGGAGTAACGAGCAGTACTTC.

The DNA of the CDR3 is TGTGCCTGGAGTGTCTGGGGGGAACACGAGCAGTACTTC. Encoded protein: CAWSVWGEHEQYF. The J gene is TRBJ2-7, the V gene TRBV30; perhaps TRBD2 as D (6 bases). This CDR3 contains 13 residues. The germline V gene has CDR1 GTSNPN and CDR2 SVGIG (reference sequence). The V end was cut by 0 bases, the J end by 5 bases, with 11 bases between.

The sample holds many counts of this clonotype. The genes are TRBV28 and TRBJ1-6; the D gene is possibly TRBD1 (5 bases). Germline V lookup: CDR1 MDHEN, CDR2 SYDVKM. V shed 8 bases and J shed 1 base, with 9 bases lying between them. The CDR3 contains 14 residues. CDR3 protein: CASGGGSYNSPLHF. CDR3 DNA: TGTGCCAGCGGGGGAGGTTCCTATAATTCACCCCTCCACTTT.

Only a few counts were recorded for this clonotype. V is TRBV4-1 and J is TRBJ1-3; no definite D call. Trimming shortened V by 2 bases and J by 2 bases, and 16 bases separated the two germline ends. The CDR3 contains 17 residues. Germline values: CDR1 MGHRA, CDR2 YSYEKL. CDR3 coding DNA: TGCGCCAGCAGCCAACCTGTAAGGGCTCCGCCTGGAAACACCATATATTTT. Protein product: CASSQPVRAPPGNTIYF.

This clonotype was counted many times. The chain couples TRBV2 to TRBJ2-5; D gene ambiguous. The V end lost 7 bases, the J end lost 5 bases, and 11 bases lay between the germline ends. CDR1 is SNHLY and CDR2 is FYNNEI in the germline V gene. CDR3 length equals 12 residues. The CDR3 spells CASNPGGETQYF. Here the CDR3 DNA reads TGTGCCAGCAATCCAGGTGGCGAGACCCAGTACTTC.

A few counts support this clonotype. This rearrangement joins TRBV15 to TRBJ2-2, with D unresolved. The CDR3 extends over 15 amino acids. Germline CDR1 LNHNV, CDR2 YYDKDF (reference sequence). V was clipped by 0 bases and J by 4 bases, with 9 bases between them. In DNA, the CDR3 is TGTGCCACCAGCAGAGATCTGGCGGCCACCGGGGAGCTGTTTTTT. This gives the protein CATSRDLAATGELFF.

As for this clonotype: A much bigger clone sits one base away, suggesting this may be a read error. V gene TRBV12-3 or TRBV12-4 combines with J gene TRBJ2-7; possibly TRBD2 for D (5 bases). Trimming shortened V by 7 bases and J by 2 bases, and 9 bases separated the two germline ends. This CDR3 contains 12 residues. CDR3 nucleotides: TGTGCCAGCACGGGATCTACCTACGAGCAGTACTTC. The encoded protein is CASTGSTYEQYF.

This clonotype was seen many times. The chain carries TRBV7-9 and TRBJ2-7; TRBD1 matches at 7 bases. The CDR3 is made up of 13 amino acids. Germline V lookup: CDR1 SEHNR, CDR2 FQNEAQ (reference sequence). V dropped 5 bases and J dropped 5; count of bases not matched to a gene: 6. The CDR3 spells CASSQTGSNEQYF. Here the CDR3 DNA reads TGTGCCAGCAGCCAGACAGGGTCCAACGAGCAGTACTTC.

This sequence joins TRBV19 and TRBJ2-7, with TRBD1 matching over 7 bases. CDR3 length: 14 amino acids. Germline trimming cut 7 bases from V and 3 bases from J; bases unmatched to any gene: 9. Germline V gene data show CDR1 as LNHDA and CDR2 as SQIVND (reference sequence). CDR3 in DNA: TGTGCCAGTACCCCGACAGGGAAAAGCTACGAGCAGTACTTC. It translates to CASTPTGKSYEQYF.

This clonotype was observed at least ten times. The V and J genes are TRBV20-1 and TRBJ1-5, with a weak D call TRBD1 (6 bases). The V gene lost 5 bases and the J gene lost 1 base, with 12 bases spanning the gap. This CDR3 spans 14 amino acids. CDR1 and CDR2 from the germline V gene are DFQATT and SNEGSKA (reference sequence). This CDR3 is CSALTGLSNQPQHF. For the CDR3, the DNA is TGCAGTGCTCTCACAGGGTTAAGCAATCAGCCCCAGCATTTT.

This clonotype was seen repeatedly, ten times or more. The J gene is TRBJ2-6, the V gene TRBV7-9; unclear D gene. Between the trimmed V and J ends, which lost 1 base and 0 bases, there was a span of 7 bases. The CDR3 spans 16 residues. Germline values: CDR1 SEHNR, CDR2 FQNEAQ (reference sequence). CDR3 DNA sequence: TGTGCCAGCAGCTTAGGTTTCCACTCTGGGGCCAACGTCCTGACTTTC. Translation: CASSLGFHSGANVLTF.

This clonotype was recorded at least ten times. The CDR3 DNA reads TGTGCCAGCAGCTCCCAAGGGCGAACAGGGGCTAGGGCCAACGTCCTGACTTTC. Translating it yields CASSSQGRTGARANVLTF. V usage is TRBV7-9 and J usage is TRBJ2-6; 7 nucleotides agree with TRBD1. Trimming took 4 bases from V and 5 from J; bases not matched to a gene: 14. Germline CDR1 SEHNR, CDR2 FQNEAQ (reference sequence). The CDR3 is 18 amino acids.

The rearrangement joins TRBV6-1 to TRBJ2-7; 7 nucleotides match TRBD1. Trimming took 5 bases from V and 0 from J; bases not matched to a gene: 10. The CDR3 covers 16 residues. From germline, CDR1 is MNHNS and CDR2 SASEGT. The CDR3 sequence: CASSQRETGSSYEQYF. The CDR3 region has the DNA TGTGCCAGCAGTCAAAGGGAGACAGGGAGCTCCTACGAGCAGTACTTC.

This clonotype has just a few counts. The chain uses TRBV7-9 and TRBJ2-2; 11 bases are a match to TRBD2. The CDR3 contains 17 residues. Germline V lookup: CDR1 SEHNR, CDR2 FQNEAQ (reference sequence). V trimming: 4 bases; J trimming: 4 bases; junction bases outside the gene matches: 8. The CDR3 spells CASSSEGLAELTGELFF. The CDR3 DNA follows: TGTGCCAGCAGCTCCGAGGGACTAGCGGAACTCACCGGGGAGCTGTTTTTT.

Ten or more counts support this clonotype. The genes are TRBV11-2 and TRBJ1-1; D is undetermined. Trimming removed 3 bases from V and 0 bases from J, with 11 bases in between. The CDR3 is 15 amino acids. Germline V gene sequence: CDR1 SGHAT, CDR2 FQNNGV. The CDR3 protein is CASSFKGPMNTEAFF. Here the CDR3 DNA reads TGTGCCAGCAGCTTTAAGGGTCCCATGAACACTGAAGCTTTCTTT.

The rearrangement joins TRBV10-2 to TRBJ2-5; D is unresolved. CDR1 is WSHSY and CDR2 is SAAADI in the germline V gene. V lost 0 bases and J 6 bases, leaving 2 bases between the germline ends. This CDR3 has 11 residues. DNA for the CDR3: TGCGCCAGCAGTGAGTCGAAGACCCAGTACTTC. Its protein is CASSESKTQYF.

This clonotype was seen many times. The chain joins TRBV11-3 to TRBJ2-1, with TRBD1 identical over 9 bases. J gave up 6 bases and V 5 bases, and 8 bases lay outside the gene matches. The CDR3 extends over 15 amino acids. Germline V gene sequence: CDR1 SGHNT, CDR2 YENEEA. Here the CDR3 reads CASSPRWDRANEQFF. The CDR3 DNA reads TGTGCCAGCAGCCCCCGGTGGGACAGGGCCAATGAGCAGTTCTTC.

There are many counts of this clonotype. This chain uses TRBV12-3 or TRBV12-4 with TRBJ2-5; 7 positions match TRBD1. CDR3 length: 13 residues. Trimming took 8 bases from V and 3 from J; bases not matched to a gene: 6. The CDR3 DNA is TGTGCCAGCGGAGACACAGGGGAAGAGACCCAGTACTTC. Translated: CASGDTGEETQYF.

This clonotype was counted many times. The gene calls are TRBV2 and TRBJ1-4; D gene unclear. Germline V gives CDR1 SNHLY, CDR2 FYNNEI. The CDR3 is 17 amino acids. V was clipped by 7 bases and J by 5 bases, with 23 bases between them. Here the CDR3 reads CASTKRPESTSNEKLFF. The CDR3 bases are TGTGCCAGCACCAAAAGGCCGGAGTCAACTAGCAATGAAAAACTGTTTTTT.